This TCR beta chain derives from a study of T-cell reconstitution after alpha-beta-depleted transplantation in children (dated by TCRdb to 2016 to 2018). About the investigation overall: T-cell immune reconstitution after TCRalphabeta/CD19-depleted allogeneic hematopoietic cell transplantation in children was quantitatively tracked in the study by means of TCR repertoire profiling.

This clonotype was recorded many times. The clone's antigen remains unknown. No much larger clonotype is one base removed from it; base qualities were not supplied. Taken from cysteine to phenylalanine, the CDR3 has 13 residues. CDR3 DNA only is kept here, 39 bases in frame from base 1. The germline V gene (reference sequence) provides CDR1 DFQATT and CDR2 SNEGSKA. Trimming takes 5 bases from V and 5 bases from J, and the germline ends sit 15 bases apart. Read against the paper, the sample's treatment or condition label means: allogeneic hematopoietic cell transplantation with graft depleted of TCRalphabeta T cells and CD19 B cells. Transplant recipients were children who received TCRalphabeta/CD19-depleted allogeneic hematopoietic cell grafts. Overall results and qualifications from the work: Over subsequent months, a decline in hyperexpanded clone frequencies was noted, and after one year, T-cell counts and TCRbeta diversity were mostly ascribed to newly produced T cells. The high TCRbeta diversity at day 60 in some patients was ascribed to recipient T cells and intrathymic progenitors that had survived conditioning. The apparently early recovery of alphabetaT-cell counts about two months after transplant reportedly depended on only several hundred rapidly expanded clones that came from non-depleted graft cells.

The library was generated by PCR. The sample was run on an Illumina HiSeq 2500. To normalize quantification of the TCRbeta repertoire, the TCR libraries were built with molecular barcoding that relied on unique molecular identifiers. TCRdb cleaned the public reads at Q25 with fastp, built clones with MiXCR and kept in-frame beta chains. Each entry is one CDR3 protein sequence, shown with its most common DNA and genes. This sample is represented by approximately 650,000 distinct CDR3 sequences; about 12% of them were singletons. The biggest ten clones account for approximately 0.8% of the sample. The material was PBMCs, obtained before TCRalphabeta/CD19-depleted stem cell transplant. This clonotype originated in a girl aged 2 to 9 with congenital amegakaryocytic thrombocytopenia, due to receive a stem cell transplant. In this chain, TRBV20-1 is recombined with TRBJ2-5, with no confident D gene call. The CDR3: CSAPQTALETQYF. The DNA sequence follows: TGCAGTGCTCCCCAAACAGCTCTCGAGACCCAGTACTTC.